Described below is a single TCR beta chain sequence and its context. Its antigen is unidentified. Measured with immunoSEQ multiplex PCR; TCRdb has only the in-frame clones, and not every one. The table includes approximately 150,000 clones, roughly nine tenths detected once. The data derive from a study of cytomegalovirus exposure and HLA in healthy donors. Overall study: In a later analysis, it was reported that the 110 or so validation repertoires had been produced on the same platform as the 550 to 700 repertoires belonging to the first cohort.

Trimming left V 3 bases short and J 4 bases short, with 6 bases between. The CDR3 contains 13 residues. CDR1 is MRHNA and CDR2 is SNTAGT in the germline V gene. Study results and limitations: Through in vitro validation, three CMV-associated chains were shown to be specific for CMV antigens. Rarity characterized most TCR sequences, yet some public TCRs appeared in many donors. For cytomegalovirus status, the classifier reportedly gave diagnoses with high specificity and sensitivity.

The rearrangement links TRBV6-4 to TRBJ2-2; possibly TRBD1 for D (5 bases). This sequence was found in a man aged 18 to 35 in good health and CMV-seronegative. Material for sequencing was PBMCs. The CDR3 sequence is CASSEQATGELFF. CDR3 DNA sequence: TGTGCCAGCAGTGAACAGGCCACCGGGGAGCTGTTTTTT.